Each of the 32 T cell receptor beta chains below was sequenced from the same sample in a study of control samples from healthy donors and cancer patients. The method was immunoSEQ multiplex PCR; TCRdb's version includes in-frame clones alone and lacks a portion of them. Among some 130,000 clones listed, around nine tenths were seen once. The specimen was blood. The receptors come from a man in his forties or fifties in good health.

The chain joins TRBV28 to TRBJ1-4; no firm D call. The germline V and J ends were trimmed by 10 bases and 10 bases, with 10 bases remaining between them. The CDR3 spans 10 residues. CDR1 and CDR2 from the germline V gene are MDHEN and SYDVKM. The CDR3: CATLNRKLFF. CDR3 DNA sequence: TGTGCCACCCTTAATAGAAAACTGTTTTTT.

The chain recombines TRBV5-6 with TRBJ2-3, with D possibly being TRBD1 or TRBD2 (5 bases each). The CDR3 has 16 amino acids. Germline CDR1 is SGHDT and CDR2 is YYEEEE. The germline V and J ends were trimmed by 2 bases and 6 bases, with 19 bases remaining between them. The chain's CDR3 is CASSLPGREIKDTQYF. The CDR3 region has the DNA TGTGCCAGCAGCTTACCGGGACGAGAGATTAAGGATACGCAGTATTTT.

This clone was seen only once. The CDR3 DNA follows: TGTGCCATCACACCCCGGGCGGATGAGCCCCAGCATTTT. Amino acid sequence: CAITPRADEPQHF. The rearrangement uses TRBV10-3 and TRBJ1-5; D not resolved. With 7 bases removed from V and 8 bases from J, the gap between germline ends came to 15 bases. From germline, CDR1 is ENHRY and CDR2 SYGVKD. The length of the CDR3 is 13 residues.

V gene TRBV19 combines with J gene TRBJ2-7, with D unresolved. Trimming removed 5 bases from V and 1 base from J, with 9 bases in between. The germline V gene encodes CDR1 LNHDA and CDR2 SQIVND (reference sequence). The CDR3 is 13 amino acids. The CDR3 sequence: CASSPDTSYEQYF. Here the CDR3 DNA reads TGTGCCAGTAGTCCCGACACGTCCTACGAGCAGTACTTC.

This clone showed up just once. V gene TRBV19 combines with J gene TRBJ1-3; TRBD1 is a possible D gene (5 bases). The CDR3 length is 15 residues. Trimming removed 3 bases at V and 0 bases at J, with 9 bases between. CDR1 is LNHDA, CDR2 SQIVND, per germline (reference sequence). In nucleotides, the CDR3 is TGTGCCAGTAGTATTGGGGGAACCTCTGGAAACACCATATATTTT. Its protein is CASSIGGTSGNTIYF.

The CDR3 nucleotides are TGTGCCAGCAGCGTAGGTCGGAACACTGAAGCTTTCTTT. It codes for CASSVGRNTEAFF. The chain carries TRBV9 and TRBJ1-1; D not certain. Germline V gene lookup returns CDR1 SGDLS and CDR2 YYNGEE. The CDR3 covers 13 residues. With 0 bases removed from V and 1 base from J, the gap between germline ends came to 4 bases.

V and J are TRBV9 and TRBJ1-1; D not certain. Germline V CDR1 and CDR2: SGDLS, YYNGEE. This CDR3 has 15 residues. Deletions cut 0 bases from V and 1 base from J, with 10 bases between. The CDR3 DNA reads as TGTGCCAGCAGCGTAGGGTGGACGTGGAACACTGAAGCTTTCTTT. It is translated as CASSVGWTWNTEAFF.

The CDR3 bases are TGTGCCAGCAGTGAAGTTTTAGCGGGGGGCTACGAGCAGTACTTC. Protein: CASSEVLAGGYEQYF. The V gene is TRBV6-1, the J gene TRBJ2-7, with 10 bases that match TRBD2. V shed 1 base and J 3 bases; nucleotides not matched to a gene: 3. The CDR3 loop spans 15 amino acids. Looked up from germline, CDR1 is MNHNS and CDR2 is SASEGT.

The chain links TRBV5-8 to TRBJ1-3, with 7 bases identical to TRBD1. V was pared by 4 bases and J by 4 bases, with 11 bases of the junction left unmatched. The CDR3 is 16 amino acids. Germline V gene sequence: CDR1 SGHTS, CDR2 YDEGEE. Here the CDR3 reads CASSLISDREGNTIYF. The CDR3 DNA follows: TGTGCCAGCAGCCTTATATCAGACAGGGAAGGAAACACCATATATTTT.

V gene TRBV30 combines with J gene TRBJ2-3, with D perhaps TRBD1 (6 bases). The CDR3 has 15 residues. Between the trimmed V and J ends, which lost 5 bases and 5 bases, there was a span of 20 bases. Germline CDR1 reads GTSNPN; CDR2 reads SVGIG (reference sequence). CDR3 protein: CAWVPHPPRGDTQYF. Written as DNA, the CDR3 is TGTGCCTGGGTCCCCCACCCCCCCAGGGGAGATACGCAGTATTTT.

The chain recombines TRBV15 with TRBJ2-7, with TRBD2 as a possible D gene (6 bases). This CDR3 spans 16 amino acids. V was trimmed by 3 bases and J by 0 bases, leaving 15 bases between them. The germline gives CDR1 LNHNV, CDR2 YYDKDF (reference sequence). DNA for the CDR3: TGTGCCACCAGCAGTGGTCTAGCGCTTACCTCCTACGAGCAGTACTTC. This gives the protein CATSSGLALTSYEQYF.

The V and J genes are TRBV10-2 and TRBJ2-5; 11 nucleotides align to TRBD2. The CDR3 is made up of 13 amino acids. With 7 bases clipped from V and 5 bases from J, the junction kept 3 bases outside the gene matches. CDR1 and CDR2 (germline): WSHSY, SAAADI. The CDR3 loop is CASTLAGVETQYF. The DNA for the CDR3 is TGCGCCAGCACACTAGCGGGGGTTGAGACCCAGTACTTC.

CDR3 residues: CASSSQITDTQYF. The CDR3 DNA reads TGTGCCAGCAGCTCTCAGATAACAGATACGCAGTATTTT. V is TRBV7-6 and J is TRBJ2-3; D ambiguous. The germline CDR1 and CDR2 sequences are SGHVS and FNYEAQ. The CDR3 spans 13 residues. V was cut by 4 bases and J by 3 bases, with 8 bases left in between.

This CDR3 reads CAWRGTTKGEAFF. Written as DNA, the CDR3 is TGTGCCTGGAGGGGTACCACAAAAGGTGAAGCTTTCTTT. The rearrangement joins TRBV30 to TRBJ1-1; D unclear. The CDR3 is 13 amino acids. Per germline, CDR1 GTSNPN and CDR2 SVGIG (reference sequence). Trimming stripped 3 bases from V and 7 bases from J, with 15 bases between.

The rearrangement joins TRBV5-1 to TRBJ2-7; TRBD1 matches 9 bases. V dropped 4 bases and J dropped 5; count of bases not matched to a gene: 7. CDR3 length: 14 residues. CDR1 and CDR2 (germline): SGHRS, YFSETQ. The CDR3 sequence is CASSPGTGTHEQYF. DNA of the CDR3: TGCGCCAGCAGCCCAGGGACAGGGACCCACGAGCAGTACTTC.

DNA of the CDR3: TGTGCCAGCAGCTTCTACCCGGCCCAAGAGACCCAGTACTTC. Amino acids: CASSFYPAQETQYF. The V and J genes are TRBV11-2 and TRBJ2-5; D is unresolved. V was cut by 3 bases and J by 1 base, with 9 bases left in between. The CDR3 spans 14 residues. Per germline, CDR1 SGHAT and CDR2 FQNNGV.

V usage is TRBV30 and J usage is TRBJ1-2, with 11 bases identical to TRBD1. Per the germline V gene, CDR1 is GTSNPN and CDR2 is SVGIG (reference sequence). With 5 bases clipped from V and 8 bases from J, the junction kept 13 bases outside the gene matches. The CDR3 is 15 amino acids. The CDR3 sequence: CAWYRPDRGRVGYTF. CDR3 DNA sequence: TGTGCCTGGTACCGCCCGGACAGGGGGCGCGTCGGCTACACCTTC.

The chain joins TRBV27 to TRBJ2-1; D is ambiguous. The length of the CDR3 is 13 residues. The V end lost 4 bases, the J end lost 7 bases, and 11 bases lay between the germline ends. Germline values: CDR1 MNHEY, CDR2 SMNVEV (reference sequence). The CDR3 loop reads CASSYQDWNEQFF. The CDR3 DNA follows: TGTGCCAGCAGTTACCAGGATTGGAATGAGCAGTTCTTC.

This sequence joins TRBV4-2 and TRBJ1-5; D is uncertain. Trimming left V 3 bases short and J 0 bases short, with 18 bases between. The CDR3 is 18 amino acids. The germline V gene encodes CDR1 LGHNA and CDR2 YNFKEQ. CDR3 region: CASSHETGRNPSNQPQHF. In DNA, the CDR3 is TGTGCCAGCAGCCATGAAACCGGACGAAACCCTAGCAATCAGCCCCAGCATTTT.

On this clone: This sample includes further DNA sequences coding for the same CDR3. The chain employs TRBV12-3 or TRBV12-4 and TRBJ1-2, with 7 bases identical to TRBD1. The CDR3 covers 13 residues. V trimming: 3 bases; J trimming: 3 bases; junction bases outside the gene matches: 1. The CDR3 spells CASSLGTDYGYTF. CDR3 DNA sequence: TGTGCCAGCAGTTTGGGGACAGACTATGGCTACACCTTC.

This clone has just one count. The J gene is TRBJ1-2, the V gene TRBV28, with unresolved D. V was cut by 6 bases and J by 6 bases, with 11 bases left in between. Germline values: CDR1 MDHEN, CDR2 SYDVKM. The CDR3 extends over 12 amino acids. CDR3 protein: CASSQRPHGYTF. Here the CDR3 DNA reads TGTGCCAGCAGCCAACGGCCCCATGGCTACACCTTC.

The rearrangement uses TRBV7-3 and TRBJ1-2; D is possibly TRBD1 (5 bases). The V end was cut by 1 base, the J end by 7 bases, with 16 bases between. This CDR3 has 15 amino acids. The germline CDR1 and CDR2 sequences are SGHTA and FQGTGA. CDR3 nucleotides: TGTGCCAGCAGCTTAAGGGCCCAGGGAGATGGTGGCTACACCTTC. The encoded protein is CASSLRAQGDGGYTF.

This chain uses TRBV5-6 with TRBJ1-3; D is uncertain. The CDR3 loop spans 12 amino acids. Deletions cut 0 bases from V and 4 bases from J, with 2 bases between. Germline values: CDR1 SGHDT, CDR2 YYEEEE. CDR3 in amino acids: CASSLEGNTIYF. Written as DNA, the CDR3 is TGTGCCAGCAGCTTGGAGGGAAACACCATATATTTT.

The chain carries TRBV30 and TRBJ1-1; D gene ambiguous. V lost 5 bases to trimming and J lost 1 base, with 8 bases between them. The CDR3 loop spans 12 amino acids. Per the germline V gene, CDR1 is GTSNPN and CDR2 is SVGIG (reference sequence). CDR3 loop: CAWGRGNTEAFF. The DNA for the CDR3 is TGTGCCTGGGGGCGGGGGAACACTGAAGCTTTCTTT.

The J gene is TRBJ1-5, the V gene TRBV19, with TRBD1 matching 7 bases. Trimming cost V 10 bases and J 1 base; bases outside gene matches: 4. Germline-derived CDR1 and CDR2 are LNHDA and SQIVND (reference sequence). CDR3 size: 13 residues. DNA of the CDR3: TGTGCCACCTCACAGGGGAGCAATCAGCCCCAGCATTTT. Translating it yields CATSQGSNQPQHF.

This chain uses TRBV7-8 with TRBJ1-5; D remains ambiguous. CDR3 length: 14 amino acids. The germline V and J ends were trimmed by 2 bases and 6 bases, with 11 bases remaining between them. The germline V gene has CDR1 SGHVS and CDR2 FQNEAQ. The CDR3 DNA reads TGTGCCAGCAGCTTATTCGGGGAGAGTCAGCCCCAGCATTTT. Amino acids: CASSLFGESQPQHF. Combining the CDR3 with reference TRBV7-8 and TRBJ1-5 gives the whole variable domain GAGVSQSPRYKVAKRGQDVALRCDPISGHVSLFWYQQALGQGPEFLTYFQNEAQLDKSGLPSDRFFAERPEGSVSTLKIQRTQQEDSAVYLCASSLFGESQPQHFGDGTRLSIL.

The rearrangement links TRBV20-1 to TRBJ1-6; no firm D call. V dropped 5 bases and J dropped 11 bases, with 10 bases sitting between them. The CDR3 loop spans 11 amino acids. Germline CDR1 reads DFQATT; CDR2 reads SNEGSKA (reference sequence). The CDR3 coding sequence is TGCAGTGCTGCTGACCCACCACCCCTCCACTTT. As protein: CSAADPPPLHF.

The chain joins TRBV23-1 to TRBJ2-2; 8 nucleotides align to TRBD1. TRBV23-1 qualifies as an ORF whose function is uncertain. With V trimmed by 4 bases and J by 7 bases, 11 bases remained unmatched. CDR3 length equals 16 residues. Written as DNA, the CDR3 is TGCGCCAGCAGTCGATTTGACAGGGGTTGGAGCGGGGAGCTGTTTTTT. This translates into CASSRFDRGWSGELFF.

The chain is built from TRBV25-1 and TRBJ1-5; no reliable D call. V lost 3 bases, J lost 5 bases, and 5 bases lay in between. CDR1 MGHDK and CDR2 SYGVNS come from the germline V gene. The CDR3 is made up of 12 amino acids. The CDR3 here is CASSDWDQPQHF. The CDR3 bases are TGTGCCAGCAGTGACTGGGATCAGCCCCAGCATTTT.

The chain is built from TRBV9 and TRBJ2-2, with D unresolved. CDR1 and CDR2 (germline): SGDLS, YYNGEE. V was clipped by 0 bases and J by 7 bases, with 4 bases between them. The CDR3 totals 12 residues. The CDR3 sequence: CASSVVGGELFF. In DNA form, the CDR3 reads TGTGCCAGCAGCGTAGTGGGCGGGGAGCTGTTTTTT.

The chain uses TRBV21-1 and TRBJ1-1; TRBD1, as called in the table, went unchecked against the DNA. TRBV21-1 is shown as a pseudogene. This CDR3 region has 15 residues. The CDR3 is CASSPPGQGNTEAFF. CDR3 coding DNA: TGTGCCAGCAGCCCACCGGGACAGGGGAACACTGAAGCTTTCTTT.

This sequence joins TRBV30 and TRBJ2-2; D is possibly TRBD1 (5 bases). Germline-derived CDR1 and CDR2 are GTSNPN and SVGIG (reference sequence). CDR3 length: 15 amino acids. With 4 bases removed from V and 5 bases from J, the gap between germline ends came to 17 bases. CDR3 loop: CAWMIGYRTTGELFF. The CDR3 DNA reads TGTGCCTGGATGATAGGGTACAGGACAACCGGGGAGCTGTTTTTT.